These T cell receptor beta chains were read from a single sample in a study of T cell changes during pregnancy in multiple sclerosis. Profiled with immunoSEQ multiplex PCR; TCRdb holds only in-frame clones, not every one. The sample contains tens of thousands of clones, under 95% of which appear only once. The sample consisted of peripheral blood, taken in the third trimester of pregnancy. Receptor source: a female donor in good health, enrolled as a control in a pregnancy study. The CDR3 runs from the conserved cysteine through the conserved F or W. The D gene is left open where the match is weak. A row's size may be missing; if present it is once, few, many or a size class.

CDR3aa,CDR3nt,abundance,v_gene,j_gene,d_gene
CASSVVPWATQYF,TGTGCCAGCAGTGTAGTCCCGTGGGCGACCCAGTACTTC,NA,TRBV27,TRBJ2-5,NA
CASSPGQASASPLHF,TGTGCCAGCAGTCCAGGACAGGCCTCGGCCTCACCCCTCCACTTT,NA,TRBV6-6,TRBJ1-6,TRBD1
CASSTLRTGRGNQPQHF,TGTGCCAGTAGTACCCTCCGGACAGGTAGGGGCAATCAGCCCCAGCATTTT,NA,TRBV19,TRBJ1-5,TRBD1
CASSSLIAGSSYNEQFF,TGTGCCAGCAGCTCACTGATAGCGGGATCTTCCTACAATGAGCAGTTCTTC,NA,TRBV5-6,TRBJ2-1,TRBD2
CASSQDTGHWYTIYF,TGCGCCAGCAGCCAAGATACAGGGCATTGGTACACCATATATTTT,NA,TRBV4-1,TRBJ1-3,NA
CASSLAHIYNEQFF,TGTGCCAGTAGTTTAGCCCACATCTACAATGAGCAGTTCTTC,NA,TRBV19,TRBJ2-1,NA
CASSYSGQLLTGELFF,TGTGCCAGCAGTTACTCGGGCCAGCTTCTCACCGGGGAGCTGTTTTTT,NA,TRBV6-5,TRBJ2-2,NA
CASSLRGEAFF,TGCGCCAGCAGCTTAAGGGGTGAAGCTTTCTTT,NA,TRBV5-1,TRBJ1-1,NA
CASSFLAGGSANTGELFF,TGCGCCAGCAGCTTCCTAGCGGGGGGGTCCGCGAACACCGGGGAGCTGTTTTTT,NA,TRBV5-1,TRBJ2-2,TRBD2
CASSAAVGAGGDTQYF,TGCGCCAGCAGCGCGGCGGTGGGGGCTGGGGGAGATACGCAGTATTTT,NA,TRBV5-1,TRBJ2-3,NA
CSVLPGTAYEQYF,TGCAGCGTTCTCCCCGGGACAGCCTACGAGCAGTACTTC,NA,TRBV29-1,TRBJ2-7,TRBD1
CASSSRIDYGYTF,TGTGCCAGCAGTTCCCGTATCGACTATGGCTACACCTTC,NA,TRBV9,TRBJ1-2,NA
CASSLVRGQAYEQYF,TGTGCCAGCAGCTTGGTAAGGGGGCAGGCGTACGAGCAGTACTTC,NA,TRBV5-8,TRBJ2-7,TRBD1
CASRPHEGLSGNTIYF,TGTGCCAGCAGGCCCCATGAGGGACTCTCTGGAAACACCATATATTTT,NA,TRBV7-9,TRBJ1-3,NA
CASSLVSGGGQPQHF,TGCGCCAGCAGCTTGGTATCGGGGGGCGGGCAGCCCCAGCATTTT,NA,TRBV5-1,TRBJ1-5,NA
CASSPSPKGANEKLFF,TGTGCCAGCAGCCCGAGCCCAAAGGGGGCTAATGAAAAACTGTTTTTT,NA,TRBV9,TRBJ1-4,NA
CATSRDFIPLAELRADTQYF,TGTGCCACCAGCAGAGATTTTATCCCGCTAGCGGAACTCAGGGCAGATACGCAGTATTTT,NA,TRBV15,TRBJ2-3,TRBD2
CASSLVGQDIYEQYF,TGTGCCAGCAGCTTAGTGGGACAGGATATCTACGAGCAGTACTTC,NA,TRBV7-6,TRBJ2-7,TRBD1
CASSPGQGDQPQHF,TGCGCCAGCAGCCCTGGACAGGGCGATCAGCCCCAGCATTTT,NA,TRBV10-2,TRBJ1-5,TRBD1
CASSLRQLYGYTF,TGTGCCAGCAGCTTGAGACAGCTCTATGGCTACACCTTC,once,TRBV13,TRBJ1-2,NA
CASSGAGTGQIANYGYTF,TGTGCCAGTAGTGGGGCCGGGACAGGGCAAATTGCTAACTATGGCTACACCTTC,NA,TRBV19,TRBJ1-2,TRBD1
CASSLTSLSTDTQYF,TGTGCCAGCAGTTTGACTAGCCTCAGCACAGATACGCAGTATTTT,NA,TRBV27,TRBJ2-3,TRBD2
CASSILGSGNEQFF,TGCGCCAGCAGTATCCTAGGATCTGGGAATGAGCAGTTCTTC,NA,TRBV10-1,TRBJ2-1,NA
CATSLERRDSEFF,TGTGCCACCAGCCTTGAACGACGGGACAGTGAGTTCTTC,NA,TRBV15,TRBJ2-1,TRBD1
CASTTGQGCRDTQYF,TGTGCCAGTACAACCGGACAGGGATGTCGAGATACGCAGTATTTT,NA,TRBV7-2,TRBJ2-3,TRBD1
CASSRGFFYEQYF,TGCGCCAGCAGTCGGGGATTCTTCTACGAGCAGTACTTC,NA,TRBV10-2,TRBJ2-7,NA
CASISGTHSYEQYF,TGTGCCAGCATCTCGGGGACTCACTCCTACGAGCAGTACTTC,once,TRBV2,TRBJ2-7,NA
CASSLIADSLVETQYF,TGCGCCAGCAGCCTCATTGCCGACAGCCTTGTGGAGACCCAGTACTTC,NA,TRBV5-1,TRBJ2-5,NA
CASSHPNWYQETQYF,TGTGCCAGCAGCCACCCCAACTGGTACCAAGAGACCCAGTACTTC,NA,TRBV14,TRBJ2-5,NA
CASNNRGEGTQYF,TGTGCCAGCAACAACAGGGGAGAGGGGACCCAGTACTTC,once,TRBV6-5,TRBJ2-5,TRBD1
CASSLVGEDTQYF,TGTGCCAGCAGCTTGGTAGGGGAAGATACGCAGTATTTT,NA,TRBV5-4,TRBJ2-3,NA
CASSFDRGSEQYF,TGTGCCAGCAGTTTTGACAGGGGGAGCGAGCAGTACTTC,NA,TRBV28,TRBJ2-7,TRBD1
CASSRSGGLTYEQYF,TGTGCCAGCAGCCGTAGCGGGGGGCTAACCTACGAGCAGTACTTC,NA,TRBV5-6,TRBJ2-7,TRBD2
CASSGTMSSYNEQFF,TGTGCCAGCAGCGGGACTATGAGCTCCTACAATGAGCAGTTCTTC,NA,TRBV4-2,TRBJ2-1,TRBD2
CASSVRGTSGGVEQFF,TGTGCCAGCAGCGTAAGGGGGACTAGCGGCGGGGTTGAGCAGTTCTTC,NA,TRBV9,TRBJ2-1,TRBD2
CASSSSGGVHTEAFF,TGTGCCAGCAGTTCCTCAGGGGGCGTGCACACTGAAGCTTTCTTT,NA,TRBV6-5,TRBJ1-1,TRBD1
CASSRGTGGRSGNTIYF,TGTGCCAGCAGCCGCGGGACAGGGGGTCGCTCTGGAAACACCATATATTTT,NA,TRBV7-8,TRBJ1-3,TRBD1
CASSPRRDGRAIAGELFF,TGTGCCAGCAGCCCCCGCCGAGACGGGAGGGCCATCGCCGGGGAGCTGTTTTTT,NA,TRBV9,TRBJ2-2,TRBD2
CSVVRGSGPSTDTQYF,TGCAGCGTTGTTCGGGGGAGCGGGCCGAGCACAGATACGCAGTATTTT,few,TRBV29-1,TRBJ2-3,NA
CASSVPGQGIFYEQYF,TGTGCCAGCAGCGTCCCGGGACAGGGTATTTTCTACGAGCAGTACTTC,NA,TRBV9,TRBJ2-7,TRBD1
CASSVAPGTAYEQYF,TGTGCCAGCAGCGTAGCTCCCGGGACAGCCTACGAGCAGTACTTC,NA,TRBV9,TRBJ2-7,TRBD1
CASSFGGRGGVGGYTF,TGTGCCAGCAGTTTTGGGGGCCGAGGGGGGGTCGGCGGCTACACCTTC,NA,TRBV27,TRBJ1-2,NA
CASSLAQTNQPQHF,TGTGCCAGCAGCTTAGCACAGACCAATCAGCCCCAGCATTTT,NA,TRBV7-8,TRBJ1-5,NA
CASSEKQGDGYTF,TGTGCCAGCAGTGAAAAACAGGGGGACGGCTACACCTTC,NA,TRBV2,TRBJ1-2,TRBD1
CASSTINTGELFF,TGTGCCAGTAGTACCATCAACACCGGGGAGCTGTTTTTT,once,TRBV19,TRBJ2-2,NA
CASSPTGGADTQYF,TGTGCCAGCAGTCCCACAGGGGGCGCAGATACGCAGTATTTT,NA,TRBV6-5,TRBJ2-3,TRBD1
CASSPRTGGPYEQYF,TGCGCCAGCAGCCCCCGGACTGGAGGACCCTACGAGCAGTACTTC,NA,TRBV5-1,TRBJ2-7,NA